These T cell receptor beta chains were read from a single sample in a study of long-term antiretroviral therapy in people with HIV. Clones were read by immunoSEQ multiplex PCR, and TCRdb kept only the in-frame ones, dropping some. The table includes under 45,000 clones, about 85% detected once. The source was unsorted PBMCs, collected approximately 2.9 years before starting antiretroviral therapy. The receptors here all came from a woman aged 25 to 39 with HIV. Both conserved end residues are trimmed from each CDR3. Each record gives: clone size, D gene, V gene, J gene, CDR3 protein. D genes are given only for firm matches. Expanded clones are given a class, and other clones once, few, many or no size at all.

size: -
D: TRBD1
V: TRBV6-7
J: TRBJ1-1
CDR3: ASRASDRGPYTEAF

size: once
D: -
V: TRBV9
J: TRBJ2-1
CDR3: ASSVSGAGAQF

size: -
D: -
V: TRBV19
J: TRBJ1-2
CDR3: ASSIGQRGYYGYT

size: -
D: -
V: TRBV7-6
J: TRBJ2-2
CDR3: ASSHLAGELF

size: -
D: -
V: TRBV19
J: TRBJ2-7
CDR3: ASSIRLSYEQY

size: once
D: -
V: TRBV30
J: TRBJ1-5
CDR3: AWTDGVGPQPQH

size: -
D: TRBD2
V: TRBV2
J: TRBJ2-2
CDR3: ASSGTSGGATNTGELF

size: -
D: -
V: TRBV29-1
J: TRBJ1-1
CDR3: SVEAQQNTEAF

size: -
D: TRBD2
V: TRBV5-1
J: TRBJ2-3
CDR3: ASSLGERGITDTQY

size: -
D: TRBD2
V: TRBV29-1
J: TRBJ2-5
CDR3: SVGDSSGGETQY

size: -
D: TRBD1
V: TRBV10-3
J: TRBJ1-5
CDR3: AISEGGTGGGQPQH

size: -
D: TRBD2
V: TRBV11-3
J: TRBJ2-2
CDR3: ASSLRGGTGELF

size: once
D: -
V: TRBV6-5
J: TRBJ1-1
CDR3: ASGLGMNTEAF

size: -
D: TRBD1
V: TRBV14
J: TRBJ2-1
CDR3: ASRRTGYNEQF

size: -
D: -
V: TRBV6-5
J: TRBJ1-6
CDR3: ASSALNSPLH

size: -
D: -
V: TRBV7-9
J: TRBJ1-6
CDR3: ASSRDSAFDNSPLH

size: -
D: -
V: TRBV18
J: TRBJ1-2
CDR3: ASSSEVRDVYGYT

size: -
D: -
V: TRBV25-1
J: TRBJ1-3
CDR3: ASSGQAYDSGNTIY

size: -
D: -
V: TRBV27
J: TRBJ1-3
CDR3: ASRRTASGNTIY

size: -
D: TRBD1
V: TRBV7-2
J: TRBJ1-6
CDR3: ASSSQGQGNSPLH

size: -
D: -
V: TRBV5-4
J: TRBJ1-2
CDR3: ASSLWQGPGYT

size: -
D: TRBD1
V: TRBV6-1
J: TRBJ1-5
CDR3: ASSGPGQGAFQPQH

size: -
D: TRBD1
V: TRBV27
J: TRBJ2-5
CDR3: ASSFNRGETQY

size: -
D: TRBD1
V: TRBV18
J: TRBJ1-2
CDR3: ASSPGQATLYGYT

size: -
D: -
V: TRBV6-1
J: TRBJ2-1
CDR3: ASSGGEWSPGYNEQF

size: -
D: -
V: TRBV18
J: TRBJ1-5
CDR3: ASSPLEDQPQH